This paragraph covers one T cell receptor beta chain sequence. There are 13 residues in the CDR3. Trimming took 5 bases from V and 3 from J, leaving 10 bases between them. The data stem from a study of molecular identifiers for immune sequencing clone quantification. Bulk TCR library preparation followed previously described methods with listed TCR primers. TCRdb reprocessed the PCR reads with MiXCR, giving one entry per CDR3 protein. The sample lists approximately 630,000 distinct CDR3 sequences, about 25% occurring once. As CD8+CD4-CCR7+CD45RA+ cells, naive CD8 T cells were sorted. The TCR sequence derives from a human donor in good health. Some libraries in this study had Jurkat cell RNA spiked in. The chain is built from TRBV12-3 or TRBV12-4 and TRBJ1-2, with a weak D call TRBD1 (6 bases). The sample taken for sequencing was naive CD8+ T cells from blood, with Jurkat cell RNA spiked in. The subset is: FACS-sorted CD8+CD4-CCR7+CD45RA+ naive T cells. Here the CDR3 DNA reads TGTGCCAGCAGTCCCGACAGGTACTATGGCTACACCTTC. This translates into CASSPDRYYGYTF.